A single TCR beta chain is shown here with its context. Its cognate antigen has yet to be identified. The junction departs from the called germline gene at one end, perhaps through a read error. The CDR3 has 13 amino acids, counting the end cysteine and phenylalanine. The entry retains the CDR3 DNA only, 39 bases that are in frame from base 1. CDR1 and CDR2, looked up from the germline V gene (reference sequence), are SEHNR and FQNEAQ. Receptor amplification or capture employed the immunoSEQ multiplex PCR assay. For the multiplex PCR, a mixture combining 60 forward primers for TCR Vbeta segments and 13 reverse primers for TCR Jbeta segments was used. Amplification of the CDR3 region of rearranged TCR beta genes was performed with a multiplex PCR assay on genomic DNA. The Illumina HiSeq System was used to sequence the amplified TCR beta libraries as 87-base-pair reads. The paper's processing steps were these. In a later analysis, tens of millions of unique TCR beta chains were counted across the 690 or so repertoires, and approximately 9.9 million of these chains were shared by at least two donors. Raw reads were error-corrected and collapsed into unique sequences with a nearest-neighbor algorithm that merged closely related sequences to remove PCR and sequencing errors. To assign V, D and J gene segments, CDR3 sequences were aligned to IMGT reference sequences. For a sequence to be retained, at least a six-nucleotide match to both a V gene segment and a J gene segment was required. A rearrangement was called productive if the CDR3 had no stop codons and remained in frame with V and J, and every other rearrangement was called non-productive. Following IMGT convention, CDR3 was defined as the stretch from the second conserved V-encoded cysteine to the conserved J-encoded phenylalanine. The earlier analysis of 500 to 650 of the donors excluded any sequence lacking an unambiguous match to a single V gene segment. An earlier analysis of 550 to 650 of the donors classified V segments as functional when productive rearrangements were above 56.7% and as segregating when the standard deviation between donors was above 5%. A statistical classification framework was built to diagnose cytomegalovirus status from the catalog of TCR beta chain sequences. V and J gene assignment, in a later analysis, came from comparing TCR nucleotide sequences with IMGT/GENE-DB human TR gene sequences. A later analysis assigned CDR3 sequences and most-parsimonious VDJ recombination scenarios with the TCRdist pipeline. In a later analysis, each TCR beta chain was defined by its CDR3 amino acid sequence together with its V-gene family, and reads lacking a unique V-gene family were excluded. A later analysis removed 592 highly shared, low-generation-probability nucleotide sequences to deal with suspected cross-contamination and a sequencing artifact. For each public chain, a later analysis derived a clonal expansion index from normalized ranks of inferred template counts within each repertoire. In a later analysis, generation probabilities were computed using a VDJ recombination model fitted to out-of-frame rearrangements, and the results were checked against IGoR. In a later analysis, TCR-TCR, TCR-HLA and TCR-CMV co-occurrence was scored with hypergeometric tests, and a repertoire-size bias correction was applied to TCR pairs. False discovery rates were estimated in a later analysis by permuting HLA or CMV assignments 20 times. In a later analysis, co-occurring TCRs were grouped with DBSCAN, and TCRdist sequence similarity was added when clustering was performed within HLA-allele-positive subsets. Repertoires with fewer than 30,000 or more than 120,000 public chains, plus five repertoires with anomalous nucleotide sharing, were excluded from co-occurrence clustering. The immuneACCESS repertoire file appears here via TCRdb, limited to in-frame rearrangements. These files lack a portion of the clones; in checked studies, under half of the deficit traces to unresolved V genes, and the cause of the others is not known. That table furnishes V, J and clone size, whereas the DNA furnished D and trimming. The sample table shows some 100,000 clones, and about 70% are seen once. In total, the top ten clones hold approximately 2% of the sample.

The sample originates from a study of cytomegalovirus exposure and HLA in healthy donors (dated by TCRdb to about 2017). In the study overall: An earlier analysis of about 530 of the donors reported under 300 Gb of sequence data and about 120 million unique TCR beta sequences obtained from about 179 million T cells. Among about 390 genotyped donors of the cohort, an average of approximately 230,000 unique TCR beta nucleotide sequences were sequenced per donor, roughly 20% of them non-productive. Rather than using new phenotypic data, the later analysis identified candidate immune exposures from TCR beta sequences and from how often those sequences occurred across donors. Several DR-DQ haplotypes were treated as single units for association and clustering because of strong linkage in the cohort. Typing coverage varied by locus: roughly 620-640 donors for A, B, C, DRB1 and DQB1; roughly 520 for DQA1; 600 to 610 for DPA1; around 450 for DPB1. The study aimed to test whether signatures of past pathogen exposure could be identified by cataloging public T cell receptors. The study used immunosequencing to profile the T cell repertoires of about 670 subjects and linked those repertoires to cytomegalovirus serostatus. The genetic ancestry cluster associated with self-reported Caucasian donors included 81% of the approximately 430 genotyped donors. High-throughput TCR immunosequencing, statistical association of individual TCRs with disease status, and machine learning were combined to predict cytomegalovirus infection status. Both class I and class II loci were covered by HLA typing, at four-digit resolution. Donor age, sex, ethnicity and CMV serostatus were compiled together with the repertoire data. A later genetic analysis took genome-wide SNP genotypes for about 65% of the roughly 670 donors and used that subset as a discovery cohort. To study patterns of TCR occurrence, a later analysis re-analyzed previously published TCR beta repertoires from 550 to 800 donors and added high-resolution HLA genotyping. In addition to the first cohort of 500 to 850 subjects, a separate validation cohort of 100 to 150 different subjects was used. In an earlier analysis of a few hundred of the donors, high-throughput TCR beta sequencing was used to judge whether each TCR beta V gene segment behaved as functional or pseudogenic. Roughly 300 gigabases of sequencing data and approximately 80 million unique TCR sequences were included in an early release covering 550 to 800 HLA-typed donors. Every discovery cohort repertoire had been produced on one sequencing platform. Overall study results and their limits: Most TCR sequences were seen in very few donors, while some public TCRs were found in many individuals. Because counts were too low, fewer than 20 rarely observed V segments, including chromosome 9 orphons, were excluded from the earlier analysis of 587 of the donors. A further reported finding was that TCR beta sequences accurately predicted the HLA-A and HLA-B alleles for most subjects in the first cohort. According to a later analysis, parvovirus B19, influenza, CMV and Epstein-Barr virus appeared linked to several top co-occurrence clusters. Immune exposure information for the cohort was limited to CMV serostatus. At a false discovery rate of 0.05, a later analysis linked some 18,000 TCR beta sequences to specific HLA alleles. Only TCR beta chains were sequenced in this cohort, and the absence of alpha or paired-chain data limited detectable features. Linkage disequilibrium might explain the correlated functional status among segregating V segments, but an unknown experimental factor could not be excluded. A later analysis found that most CMV-associated TCR beta chains appeared HLA-restricted, with HLA associations seemingly driven largely by CMV exposure. Compared with equally common non-associated chains, HLA-associated TCR beta chains in a later analysis were more clonally expanded and had lower generation probabilities. A later genetic analysis associated a missense DCLRE1C variant with V-gene and J-gene trimming of TCR beta chains, and an independent cohort replicated the association. According to a later analysis, TCR association rates differed among HLA loci, with DRB1 alleles showing the most associated TCRs and HLA-C alleles showing the fewest. It was suggested by the authors that the approach could potentially be generalized to other disease states and immunological phenotypes. When HLA alleles, especially DR and DQ, strongly co-occurred, TCR associations were difficult to assign to individual alleles. A few of the identified cytomegalovirus-associated TCR beta chains were confirmed in vitro to be specific for cytomegalovirus antigens. Compared with the 666-donor mean, donors in an Asian-associated ancestry cluster had fewer N-insertions in productive TCRs, according to a later genetic analysis. A total of 164 TCR beta chains were listed by the study as associated with cytomegalovirus. Some IMGT-functional V segments, including TRBV6-2 and TRBV6-3, could not be told apart with the 87-base-pair reads, so those segments were excluded. In an earlier analysis of fewer than 700 of the donors, most TCR beta V segments appeared in productive rearrangements about 87% or about 30% of the time, broadly matching IMGT annotations. The classifier was reported to diagnose cytomegalovirus status with high specificity and sensitivity in both the original cohort and the validation cohort. Presence/absence analyses assumed roughly uniform sequencing depth across donors, an assumption that may not hold. A cluster of highly shared sequence variants was judged likely to represent a technical artifact of the sequencing pipeline. Because HLA typing was unavailable for some donors at each locus, only the typed subset was used in association tests.

In total, 630 or so healthy bone marrow donors made up the cohort. All cohort members were sampled while nominally healthy, although unrecorded immune exposures were likely present. Of the 700 or so cohort members, 250 to 300 had a positive CMV serostatus and 352 had a negative one, while no CMV serostatus was recorded for the donor. A peripheral blood sample was provided by each donor, and peripheral blood mononuclear cells were used for TCR beta sequencing. Genomic DNA was extracted from the blood cell samples with the Qiagen DNeasy Blood Extraction Kit. This TCR came from a human donor in good health. The sequenced sample was PBMCs. Rearrangement joined TRBV7-9 to TRBJ2-2; no D gene can be assigned with confidence. The CDR3 here reads CSSERTNTGELFF. The nucleotide sequence reads TGTTCCAGCGAGCGAACGAACACCGGGGAGCTGTTTTTT.